Given below is one TCR beta chain in context. Antigen: not known. The entry originates in a study of blood T cells in healthy people across ages. Broader study findings: Relative to aged donors, long-lived donors carried more naive CD4+ cells and displayed higher diversity.

A sample-barcoded 5' primer and a J-beta primer mix were used in a second PCR of roughly 7 to 11 cycles. Every cDNA molecule bore a tag from a template-switch adaptor containing 12 random nucleotides. MiXCR, run by TCRdb on the 5' RACE reads, gives a single entry per CDR3 protein. The sample records 850,000 to 1,000,000 distinct CDR3 sequences, approximately 50% being singletons. V lost 1 base, J lost 10 bases, and 17 bases lay in between. The germline V gene encodes CDR1 SQVTM and CDR2 ANQGSEA. The CDR3 is 14 residues long. The extraction recovered at least 5.5 micrograms of total RNA per sample. V is TRBV29-1 and J is TRBJ2-1, with D perhaps given as TRBD1 or TRBD2 (5 bases each). The sequencing input was blood. This TCR was sampled from a woman aged 55-69 years in good health. The CDR3 here is CSVEGIQGGPEQFF. The CDR3, as DNA: TGCAGCGTTGAAGGGATCCAGGGCGGGCCGGAGCAGTTCTTC.